This T cell receptor (beta chain) came from a study of T cells expressing NK-cell markers. Whole-study findings and limits: A range of 1.0-7.0% of CD8+ T cells consisted of dominant NKG2C+ clonotypes in several donors.

Germline lookup yields CDR1 MNHEY and CDR2 SVGAGI. The CDR3 extends over 15 amino acids. TCRdb reprocessed the 5' RACE reads and reports one entry per CDR3 protein, with no DNA. This listing includes about 550,000 distinct CDR3 sequences. Comment on this clonotype: Its cognate antigen is unknown.

This sequence originates from a man aged 18 to 35 in good health. The sequenced sample was blood T cells: a sorted CD56 or NKG2C T cell subset, CD4+ or CD8+ T cells, or bulk PBMC T cells (not recorded which). V usage is TRBV6-5 and J usage is TRBJ2-3; TCRdb designates TRBD1, a call that cannot be tested without DNA. Here the CDR3 reads CASSYGRGASDTQYF.